This T cell receptor (beta chain) comes out of a study of T cells in Graves' hyperthyroidism and ophthalmopathy. TCR beta CDR3 sequences were amplified from RNA transcripts. An initial round of RT-PCR targeting the TCR CDR3 relied on the HTBI primer set. TCRdb reanalysed the multiplex PCR reads using MiXCR and keeps one entry per CDR3 protein. The data hold about half a million distinct CDR3 sequences, with around a quarter observed a single time. Clinical Activity Scores of at least 3, NOSPECS grades of at least 4 and durations under 3 months characterized ophthalmopathy patients. Source material for PBMCs was more than 7.5 ml fresh peripheral blood. This clonotype has at least ten counts. The antigen remains unidentified. Germline V gene sequence: CDR1 SQVTM, CDR2 ANQGSEA. V dropped 6 bases and J dropped 1 base, with 16 bases sitting between them. This CDR3 has 14 residues. Whole-study findings and limits: Ophthalmopathy and stable hyperthyroidism were told apart by a 13 V-J model.

V and J are TRBV29-1 and TRBJ2-7, with D tentatively TRBD1 (5 bases). Sample: blood. The clonotype originates from a woman under 40 with Graves' ophthalmopathy. CDR3 in amino acids: CSVALTVESYEQYF. The DNA for the CDR3 is TGCAGCGTCGCCTTGACAGTAGAATCCTACGAGCAGTACTTC.